What follows describes a single T cell receptor beta chain. The data originate from a study of blood T cell repertoires in COVID-19. Study-wide background: Researchers got acute and convalescent COVID-19 samples from the United States, Italy and Spain.

Study processing details: Researchers report that nucleated cell counts were estimated from reference gene primer amplification. Sequencing was performed with immunoSEQ multiplex PCR; in TCRdb, only in-frame clones are kept and a portion is missing. D and trimming were read from the DNA, whereas the V and J calls and clone size are those reported in that table. The table has about 19,000 clones, more than 70% seen once. Germline V gene sequence: CDR1 SGHRS, CDR2 YFSETQ. The CDR3 totals 15 residues. With 1 base removed from V and 4 bases from J, the gap between germline ends came to 12 bases. The sequencing input was peripheral blood. The chain carries TRBV5-1 and TRBJ2-1, with D perhaps TRBD1 (6 bases). The source is a human donor in a cohort sampled during active COVID-19. Here the CDR3 reads CASSLTGMSYNEQFF. CDR3 DNA: TGCGCCAGCAGCTTGACAGGGATGAGTTACAATGAGCAGTTCTTC.